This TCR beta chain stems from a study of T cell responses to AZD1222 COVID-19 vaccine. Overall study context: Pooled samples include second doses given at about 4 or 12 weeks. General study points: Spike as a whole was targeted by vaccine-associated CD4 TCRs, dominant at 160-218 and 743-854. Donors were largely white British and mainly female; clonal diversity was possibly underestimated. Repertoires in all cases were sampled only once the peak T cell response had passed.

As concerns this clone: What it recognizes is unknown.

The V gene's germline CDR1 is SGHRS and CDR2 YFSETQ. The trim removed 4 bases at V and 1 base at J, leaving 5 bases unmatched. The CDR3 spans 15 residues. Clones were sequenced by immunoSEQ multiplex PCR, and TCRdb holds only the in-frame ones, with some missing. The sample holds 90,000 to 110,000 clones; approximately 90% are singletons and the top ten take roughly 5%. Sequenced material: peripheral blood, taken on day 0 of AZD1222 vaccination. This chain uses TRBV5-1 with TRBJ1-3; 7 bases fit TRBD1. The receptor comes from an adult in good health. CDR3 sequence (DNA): TGCGCCAGCAGCAAAATGACAGGGTCTGGAAACACCATATATTTT. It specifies CASSKMTGSGNTIYF.